The 14 T cell receptor beta chains listed next were all sequenced from one sample in a study of ipilimumab plus nivolumab after autologous stem cell transplantation. Using immunoSEQ multiplex PCR, the repertoire was profiled, and TCRdb retains in-frame clones only, with some absent. The data show around 45,000 clones, with around nine tenths seen just once and around 0.9% held by the top ten. Sequences were derived from PBMCs, sampled in a trial of ipilimumab plus nivolumab as post-transplant consolidation. Source of these receptors: a male donor with multiple myeloma.

The rearrangement joins TRBV19 to TRBJ1-1; no clear D. The length of the CDR3 is 14 residues. Germline values: CDR1 LNHDA, CDR2 SQIVND (reference sequence). Trimming removed 3 bases at V and 7 bases at J, with 15 bases between. The CDR3 DNA sequence: TGTGCCAGTAGTATTAGGACTCACCTTAGTGAAGCTTTCTTT. Translation gives CASSIRTHLSEAFF.

The gene calls are TRBV6-1 and TRBJ1-2; the D gene is possibly TRBD1 (5 bases). Trimming shortened V by 2 bases and J by 7 bases, and 11 bases separated the two germline ends. Germline V CDR1 and CDR2: MNHNS, SASEGT. This CDR3 has 13 amino acids. CDR3 coding DNA: TGTGCCAGCAGTGAATCGGCAGGGTTTGGCTACACCTTC. Amino acids: CASSESAGFGYTF.

The chain links TRBV10-3 to TRBJ1-2, with D possibly matching TRBD1 (5 bases). The V and J ends lost 0 bases and 8 bases respectively, with 13 bases between them. The CDR3 extends over 14 amino acids. Germline values: CDR1 ENHRY, CDR2 SYGVKD. The CDR3 sequence is CAISESGEVLGYTF. The CDR3 DNA reads TGTGCCATCAGTGAGTCGGGGGAGGTCCTAGGCTACACCTTC.

The V gene is TRBV5-4, the J gene TRBJ2-1, with D possibly matching TRBD2 (6 bases). The CDR3 covers 15 residues. The germline gives CDR1 SGHNT, CDR2 YYREEE (reference sequence). V was shortened by 4 bases and J by 10 bases, with 21 bases between the two germline ends. This chain's CDR3 is CASSPQFLKSGEQFF. The CDR3 DNA is TGTGCCAGCAGCCCCCAGTTCTTGAAGAGCGGGGAGCAGTTCTTC.

J is TRBJ2-7 and V is TRBV7-6; 7 bases fit TRBD1. The CDR3 consists of 15 residues. The germline V gene has CDR1 SGHVS and CDR2 FNYEAQ. V trimming: 5 bases; J trimming: 0 bases; junction bases outside the gene matches: 7. Here the CDR3 DNA reads TGTGCCAGCAGCCTCGGACAGGTCCTCTCCTACGAGCAGTACTTC. Its translation: CASSLGQVLSYEQYF.

This clone appeared a single time. V and J are TRBV19 and TRBJ2-7; 7 bases align to TRBD2. With 3 bases clipped from V and 2 bases from J, the junction kept 10 bases outside the gene matches. CDR1 and CDR2 from the germline V gene are LNHDA and SQIVND (reference sequence). CDR3 length: 16 residues. DNA of the CDR3: TGTGCCAGTAGTATTGATGGAGCGGGGAGAACCTACGAGCAGTACTTC. Translating it yields CASSIDGAGRTYEQYF.

This rearrangement joins TRBV18 to TRBJ2-3; D uncertain. The length of the CDR3 is 10 residues. Trimming pared 4 bases from V and 5 bases from J, leaving 1 base between. In germline, CDR1 is KGHSH, CDR2 LQKENI. CDR3 nucleotide sequence: TGTGCCAGCTCACAAGATACGCAGTATTTT. Its translation is CASSQDTQYF.

V is TRBV18 and J is TRBJ1-4; D is possibly TRBD1 (5 bases). Germline CDR1 reads KGHSH; CDR2 reads LQKENI. V lost 4 bases and J 11 bases, leaving 14 bases between the germline ends. This CDR3 spans 13 amino acids. The CDR3 region has the DNA TGTGCCAGCTCACTGGATCCAGGGTCGAAACTGTTTTTT. Its protein product is CASSLDPGSKLFF.

On this clone itself: A read error may account for a junction end that differs from germline. V usage is TRBV6-6 and J usage is TRBJ2-7, with D tentatively TRBD2 (6 bases). This CDR3 is built from 13 residues. CDR1 is MNHNY and CDR2 is SVGAGI in the germline V gene (reference sequence). CDR3 in amino acids: CASSTGEPTPGHF. The CDR3 DNA sequence: TGTGCCAGCAGTACGGGGGAGCCCACCCCGGGGCACTTC.

The chain has TRBV2 and TRBJ1-2; possibly TRBD1 for D (6 bases). V lost 4 bases, J lost 6 bases, and 15 bases lay in between. CDR1 and CDR2 (germline): SNHLY, FYNNEI. The CDR3 loop spans 14 amino acids. CDR3 in amino acids: CASSVPGGGDGYTF. The CDR3 DNA is TGTGCCAGCAGTGTACCTGGTGGGGGCGATGGCTACACCTTC.

Worth noting for this clone: The sample has other DNA sequences that encode this CDR3 too. The chain uses TRBV4-2 and TRBJ1-3, with no clear D. Looked up from germline, CDR1 is LGHNA and CDR2 is YNFKEQ. The CDR3 runs to 12 residues. Trimming took off 1 base at V and 7 bases at J, with 5 bases between the two ends. CDR3 coding DNA: TGTGCCAGCAGCCAAGGGCAGAACACCATATATTTT. Its translation: CASSQGQNTIYF.

The count of this clone is one. The V call is TRBV5-6, the J call TRBJ2-1, with a possible D match to TRBD2 (5 bases). The CDR3 is made up of 11 amino acids. From germline, CDR1 is SGHDT and CDR2 YYEEEE. V lost 4 bases and J 8 bases, leaving 7 bases between the germline ends. The CDR3 DNA reads TGTGCCAGCAGCGGAGGCCATGAGCAGTTCTTC. Translation gives CASSGGHEQFF.

The chain joins TRBV7-3 to TRBJ2-2, with D maybe TRBD2 (6 bases). CDR3 length: 15 residues. Germline-derived CDR1 and CDR2 are SGHTA and FQGTGA. Trimming removed 3 bases at V and 4 bases at J, with 12 bases between. Here the CDR3 reads CASSFGGLGTGELFF. In DNA, the CDR3 is TGTGCCAGCAGCTTCGGGGGATTGGGCACCGGGGAGCTGTTTTTT.

This chain links TRBV5-6 with TRBJ2-7; D is ambiguous. Trimming pared 1 base from V and 7 bases from J, leaving 6 bases between. CDR1 is SGHDT and CDR2 is YYEEEE in the germline V gene. This CDR3 is built from 11 residues. The CDR3 region is CASSLTGEQYF. The CDR3 DNA reads as TGTGCCAGCAGCTTGACCGGGGAGCAGTACTTC.